What follows are 23 T cell receptor beta chains derived from one specimen sequenced in a study of PD-1 blockade in classical Hodgkin lymphoma. Clones were sequenced by immunoSEQ multiplex PCR, and TCRdb holds only the in-frame ones, with some missing. The sample carries 90,000 to 110,000 clones, around nine tenths recorded once. Time point reported: cycle 4 day 1 (C4D1), after more than 5 weeks of nivolumab. Patients all relapsed after autologous stem cell transplantation, and there was variation in brentuximab vedotin exposure. The sample consisted of peripheral blood mononuclear cells (PBMCs), taken before the fourth cycle of nivolumab. The receptors stem from a human donor with classical Hodgkin lymphoma.

The chain is built from TRBV19 and TRBJ2-1; D remains unclear. Looked up from germline, CDR1 is LNHDA and CDR2 is SQIVND (reference sequence). The CDR3 consists of 12 residues. The V end lost 1 base, the J end lost 7 bases, and 5 bases lay between the germline ends. CDR3 amino acids: CASSIVPNEQFF. CDR3 in DNA: TGTGCCAGTAGTATAGTTCCTAATGAGCAGTTCTTC.

The chain combines TRBV28 with TRBJ2-1, with a tentative D call TRBD2 (5 bases). Trimming cost V 5 bases and J 6 bases, with 14 bases left between them. Germline values: CDR1 MDHEN, CDR2 SYDVKM. The CDR3 runs to 14 residues. The CDR3 nucleotides are TGTGCCAGCAGTCCCCAAGTGGCGGGCAATGAGCAGTTCTTC. Translation: CASSPQVAGNEQFF.

J is TRBJ1-5 and V is TRBV25-1; no definite D call. Germline-derived CDR1 and CDR2 are MGHDK and SYGVNS. The length of the CDR3 is 13 residues. Trimming left V 11 bases short and J 2 bases short, with 13 bases between. This CDR3 reads CASARGGNQPQHF. The CDR3 nucleotides are TGTGCCTCTGCCCGGGGTGGCAATCAGCCCCAGCATTTT.

The rearrangement joins TRBV5-5 to TRBJ2-3, with a tentative D call TRBD1 (7 bases). CDR1 SGHKS and CDR2 YYEKEE come from the germline V gene (reference sequence). This CDR3 spans 16 amino acids. V lost 0 bases to trimming and J lost 2 bases, with 13 bases between them. CDR3 region: CASSLDGGGDTDTQYF. The CDR3 nucleotides are TGTGCCAGCAGCTTGGATGGAGGGGGCGACACAGATACGCAGTATTTT.

This clone came up once. This chain connects TRBV30 to TRBJ1-3; D is undetermined. The CDR3 is made up of 14 amino acids. V was trimmed by 6 bases and J by 0 bases, leaving 12 bases between them. CDR1 is GTSNPN and CDR2 is SVGIG in the germline V gene (reference sequence). This CDR3 is CACETETSGNTIYF. The CDR3 coding sequence is TGTGCCTGCGAAACAGAAACCTCTGGAAACACCATATATTTT.

This clone was seen a single time. The chain links TRBV7-2 to TRBJ2-5; D ambiguous. Germline values: CDR1 SGHTA, CDR2 FQGNSA. Trimming stripped 5 bases from V and 4 bases from J, with 14 bases between. CDR3 length: 14 amino acids. The CDR3 sequence: CASSPRWAGETQYF. The CDR3 DNA reads as TGTGCCAGCAGCCCCAGGTGGGCCGGAGAGACCCAGTACTTC.

V and J are TRBV30 and TRBJ2-1; TRBD2 agrees at 12 bases. Trimming removed 3 bases from V and 6 bases from J; junction bases left unmatched: 12. The CDR3 runs to 17 residues. Germline lookup yields CDR1 GTSNPN and CDR2 SVGIG (reference sequence). As DNA, the CDR3 is TGTGCCTGGAGCCCCTTTCTAGCGGGAGGGCCTGGCAATGAGCAGTTCTTC. This translates into CAWSPFLAGGPGNEQFF.

The chain recombines TRBV7-2 with TRBJ2-3; 13 positions match TRBD2. Germline V lookup: CDR1 SGHTA, CDR2 FQGNSA. CDR3 length equals 16 residues. J lost 5 bases, V lost 5 bases, and 7 bases had no gene match. CDR3 loop: CASSPSTSGRRDTQYF. In DNA form, the CDR3 reads TGTGCCAGCAGCCCCTCGACTAGCGGGAGGCGAGATACGCAGTATTTT. Combining the CDR3 with reference TRBV7-2 and TRBJ2-3 gives the whole variable domain GAGVSQSPSNKVTEKGKDVELRCDPISGHTALYWYRQSLGQGLEFLIYFQGNSAPDKSGLPSDRFSAERTGGSVSTLTIQRTQQEDSAVYLCASSPSTSGRRDTQYFGPGTRLTVL.

The chain has TRBV5-1 and TRBJ2-7; tentative D call: TRBD2 (6 bases). Trimming took 3 bases from V and 5 from J, leaving 21 bases between them. Germline loops: CDR1 SGHRS, CDR2 YFSETQ. The CDR3 runs 16 residues. CDR3 in DNA: TGCGCCAGCAGCTGGACCAGACTAGAACTGTTTCACGAGCAGTACTTC. Amino acids: CASSWTRLELFHEQYF.

CDR3 nucleotides: TGCGCCAGCAGCCAGAGGGGGGACTCATCATACAATGAGCAGTTCTTC. It encodes CASSQRGDSSYNEQFF. The chain is built from TRBV4-1 and TRBJ2-1; D may correspond to TRBD1 or TRBD2 (6 bases each). The CDR3 totals 16 residues. Germline values: CDR1 MGHRA, CDR2 YSYEKL. Between the trimmed V and J ends, which lost 3 bases and 4 bases, there was a span of 16 bases.

A single count supports this clone. The V and J genes are TRBV18 and TRBJ2-7; possibly TRBD1 for D (5 bases). The CDR3 totals 14 residues. CDR1 and CDR2 (germline): KGHSH, LQKENI. Trimming took off 3 bases at V and 2 bases at J, with 11 bases between the two ends. The CDR3 sequence: CASSPAGPTYEQYF. CDR3 in DNA: TGTGCCAGCTCACCCGCAGGGCCGACCTACGAGCAGTACTTC.

The chain carries TRBV5-4 and TRBJ2-3; the match to TRBD1 covers 9 bases. The V gene's germline CDR1 is SGHNT and CDR2 YYREEE (reference sequence). The ends lost 3 bases at V and 4 bases at J; junction bases unmatched: 3. The CDR3 contains 14 residues. CDR3 bases: TGTGCCAGCAGCTCGGGACAGGGCCCAGATACGCAGTATTTT. It translates to CASSSGQGPDTQYF.

The rearrangement links TRBV4-2 to TRBJ2-1; 14 bases map to TRBD2. CDR3 size: 18 residues. Germline V CDR1 and CDR2: LGHNA, YNFKEQ. V dropped 2 bases and J dropped 4; count of bases not matched to a gene: 7. The CDR3 DNA follows: TGTGCCAGCAGCCAACTGACTAGCGGGAGGGCCAAGTACAATGAGCAGTTCTTC. It encodes CASSQLTSGRAKYNEQFF.

This clone was observed once. The genes are TRBV7-9 and TRBJ2-7, with TRBD1 matching over 7 bases. CDR1 is SEHNR and CDR2 is FQNEAQ in the germline V gene (reference sequence). Trimming cost V 4 bases and J 3 bases; bases outside gene matches: 3. The CDR3 extends over 13 amino acids. The CDR3 region is CASSSSGGYEQYF. DNA of the CDR3: TGTGCCAGCAGCTCGTCAGGGGGCTACGAGCAGTACTTC.

This clone was recorded only once. The rearrangement uses TRBV7-2 and TRBJ1-3; no firm D call. V gave up 6 bases and J gave up 4 bases, with 10 bases separating them. The length of the CDR3 is 13 residues. Germline lookup yields CDR1 SGHTA and CDR2 FQGNSA. The CDR3 is CASRVTGGNTIYF. For the CDR3, the DNA is TGTGCCAGCAGGGTGACTGGGGGAAACACCATATATTTT.

Concerning this clone: One end of the junction does not line up with germline, which may come from a read error. V is TRBV7-7 and J is TRBJ2-1; the match to TRBD1 covers 9 bases. The CDR3 spans 13 residues. Germline loops: CDR1 SSHAT, CDR2 FNYEAQ (reference sequence). CDR3 sequence (DNA): TGTGCTAGCAGCTTGGACAGGGGCAATGAGCAGTTCTTC. It yields the protein CASSLDRGNEQFF.

This clone was seen just once. The chain combines TRBV5-4 with TRBJ2-1, with D perhaps assigned TRBD1 or TRBD2 (6 bases each). V lost 4 bases and J 7 bases, leaving 18 bases between the germline ends. The germline gives CDR1 SGHNT, CDR2 YYREEE (reference sequence). The CDR3 runs 15 residues. DNA for the CDR3: TGTGCCAGCAGCCCTGGGGGGCTGGGGAGAAATGAGCAGTTCTTC. Its protein is CASSPGGLGRNEQFF.

This rearrangement joins TRBV5-1 to TRBJ1-3; D remains unclear. The germline gives CDR1 SGHRS, CDR2 YFSETQ. The CDR3 totals 15 residues. Trimming removed 0 bases at V and 0 bases at J, with 7 bases between. DNA of the CDR3: TGCGCCAGCAGCTTGGGTGCTACCTCTGGAAACACCATATATTTT. Its translation is CASSLGATSGNTIYF.

V is TRBV2 and J is TRBJ2-7; 10 positions agree with TRBD1. The CDR3 runs to 14 residues. Unmatched junction bases numbered 2, after V lost 4 bases and J lost 2 bases. CDR1 SNHLY and CDR2 FYNNEI come from the germline V gene. The CDR3 loop reads CASSVGQGAYEQYF. The CDR3 bases are TGTGCCAGCAGTGTCGGACAGGGGGCCTACGAGCAGTACTTC.

This chain links TRBV27 with TRBJ2-7, with D possibly being TRBD2 (5 bases). V lost 3 bases to trimming and J lost 6 bases, with 12 bases between them. The CDR3 has 13 residues. The germline V gene encodes CDR1 MNHEY and CDR2 SMNVEV (reference sequence). The DNA of the CDR3 is TGTGCCAGCAGTTTCTCAAGCCGGGGCGAGCAGTACTTC. This encodes CASSFSSRGEQYF.

This clone is a singleton in its sample. This sequence joins TRBV11-2 and TRBJ2-3; D uncertain. Germline CDR1 SGHAT, CDR2 FQNNGV. With 5 bases removed from V and 6 bases from J, the gap between germline ends came to 9 bases. This CDR3 comprises 12 residues. In DNA, the CDR3 is TGTGCCAGCAGCCCCCGACTGGATACGCAGTATTTT. It codes for CASSPRLDTQYF.

The CDR3 reads CAWSGGGNQPQHF. In DNA form, the CDR3 reads TGTGCCTGGAGTGGGGGGGGTAACCAGCCCCAGCATTTT. The rearrangement links TRBV30 to TRBJ1-5, with D possibly matching TRBD1 (5 bases). CDR3 length: 13 amino acids. V was pared by 1 base and J by 7 bases, with 11 bases between. Germline V gives CDR1 GTSNPN, CDR2 SVGIG (reference sequence).

The chain has TRBV28 and TRBJ1-2; no firm D call. From germline, CDR1 is MDHEN and CDR2 SYDVKM. CDR3 length: 15 residues. The V end lost 6 bases, the J end lost 4 bases, and 18 bases lay between the germline ends. CDR3 region: CASSPRSGRTYGYTF. The CDR3 region has the DNA TGTGCCAGCAGCCCCCGGTCAGGTAGGACCTATGGCTACACCTTC.